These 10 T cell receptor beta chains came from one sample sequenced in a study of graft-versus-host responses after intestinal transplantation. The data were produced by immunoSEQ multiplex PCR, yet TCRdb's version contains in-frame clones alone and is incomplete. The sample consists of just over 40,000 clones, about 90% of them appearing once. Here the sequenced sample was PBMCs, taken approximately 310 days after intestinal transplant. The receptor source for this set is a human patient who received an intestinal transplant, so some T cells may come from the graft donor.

The CDR3: CASSLEPGEETQYF. The CDR3 DNA is TGCGCCAGCAGCTTGGAGCCAGGGGAGGAGACCCAGTACTTC. This sequence joins TRBV5-1 and TRBJ2-5; tentative D call: TRBD1 (6 bases). There are 14 residues in the CDR3. Germline CDR1 and CDR2: SGHRS and YFSETQ. V was trimmed by 0 bases and J by 5 bases, leaving 11 bases between them.

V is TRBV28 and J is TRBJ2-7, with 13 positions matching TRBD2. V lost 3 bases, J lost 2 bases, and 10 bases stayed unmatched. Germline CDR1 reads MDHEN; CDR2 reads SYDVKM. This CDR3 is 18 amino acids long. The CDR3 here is CASSFPSITSGRAYEQYF. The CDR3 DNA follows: TGTGCCAGCAGTTTCCCCTCTATTACTAGCGGGAGGGCCTACGAGCAGTACTTC.

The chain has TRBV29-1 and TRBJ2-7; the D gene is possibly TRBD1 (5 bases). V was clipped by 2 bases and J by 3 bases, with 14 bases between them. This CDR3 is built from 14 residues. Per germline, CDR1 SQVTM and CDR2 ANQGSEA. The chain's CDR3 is CSVERQGESYEQYF. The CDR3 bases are TGCAGCGTTGAAAGGCAGGGTGAAAGCTACGAGCAGTACTTC.

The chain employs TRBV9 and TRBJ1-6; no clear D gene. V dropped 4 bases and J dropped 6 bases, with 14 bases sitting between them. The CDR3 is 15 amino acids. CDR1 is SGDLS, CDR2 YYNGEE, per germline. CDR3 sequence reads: CASSPQGPGNSPLHF. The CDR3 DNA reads TGTGCCAGCAGCCCTCAAGGACCTGGTAATTCACCCCTCCACTTT.

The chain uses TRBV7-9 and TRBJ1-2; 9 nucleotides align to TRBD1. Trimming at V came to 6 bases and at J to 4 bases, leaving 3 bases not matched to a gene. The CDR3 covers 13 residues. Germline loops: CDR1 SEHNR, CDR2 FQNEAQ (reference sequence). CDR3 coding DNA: TGTGCCAGCAGGGACAGGGGTGGCTATGGCTACACCTTC. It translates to CASRDRGGYGYTF.

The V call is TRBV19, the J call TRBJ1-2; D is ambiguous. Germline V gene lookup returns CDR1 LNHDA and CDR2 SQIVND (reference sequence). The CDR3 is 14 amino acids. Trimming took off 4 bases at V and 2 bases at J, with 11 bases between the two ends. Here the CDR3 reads CASSTLAVNYGYTF. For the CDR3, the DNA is TGTGCCAGTAGTACCCTGGCCGTCAACTATGGCTACACCTTC.

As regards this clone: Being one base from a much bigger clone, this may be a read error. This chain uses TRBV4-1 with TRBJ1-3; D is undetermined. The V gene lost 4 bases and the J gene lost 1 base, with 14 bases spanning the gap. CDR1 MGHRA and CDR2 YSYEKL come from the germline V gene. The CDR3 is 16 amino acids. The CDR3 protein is CASSPAGQLSGNTIYF. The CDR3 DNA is TGCGCCAGCAGCCCAGCAGGTCAGTTATCTGGAAACACCATATATTTT.

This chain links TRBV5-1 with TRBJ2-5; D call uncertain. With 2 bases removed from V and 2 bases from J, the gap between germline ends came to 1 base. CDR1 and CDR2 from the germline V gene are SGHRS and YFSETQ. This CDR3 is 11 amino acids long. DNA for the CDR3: TGCGCCAGCAGCTTACAAGAGACCCAGTACTTC. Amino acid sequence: CASSLQETQYF.

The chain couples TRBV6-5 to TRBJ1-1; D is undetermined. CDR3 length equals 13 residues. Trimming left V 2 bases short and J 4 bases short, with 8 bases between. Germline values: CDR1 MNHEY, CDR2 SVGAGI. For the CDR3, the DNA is TGTGCCAGCAGTTACGGAGAAATCACTGAAGCTTTCTTT. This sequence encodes CASSYGEITEAFF.

CDR3 residues: CASSGGGREETQYF. CDR3 bases: TGTGCCAGCAGCGGCGGTGGGCGGGAGGAGACCCAGTACTTC. The chain employs TRBV9 and TRBJ2-5; 7 bases fit TRBD2. The J segment lost 5 bases and the V segment lost 3 bases, leaving 7 bases of the junction unmatched. Germline V gene lookup returns CDR1 SGDLS and CDR2 YYNGEE. The CDR3 has 14 amino acids.